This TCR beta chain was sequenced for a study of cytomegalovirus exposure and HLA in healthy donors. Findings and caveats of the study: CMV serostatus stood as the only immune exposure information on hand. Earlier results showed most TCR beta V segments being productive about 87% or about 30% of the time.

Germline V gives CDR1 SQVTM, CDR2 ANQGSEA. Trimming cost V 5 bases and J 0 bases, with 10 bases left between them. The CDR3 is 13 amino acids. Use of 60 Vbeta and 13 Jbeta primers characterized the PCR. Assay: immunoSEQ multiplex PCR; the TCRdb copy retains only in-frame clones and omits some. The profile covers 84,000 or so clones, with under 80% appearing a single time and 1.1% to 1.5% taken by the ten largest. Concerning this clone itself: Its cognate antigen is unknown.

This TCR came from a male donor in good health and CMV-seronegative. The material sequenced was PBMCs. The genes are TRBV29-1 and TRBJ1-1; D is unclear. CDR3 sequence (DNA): TGCAGCGTTCGGGGAACAATGAACACTGAAGCTTTCTTT. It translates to CSVRGTMNTEAFF.